Listed below are T cell receptor beta chains from one sample, sequenced in a study of T cells after yellow fever vaccination. From the 5' RACE reads, TCRdb called clonotypes with MiXCR, one entry per CDR3 protein. The sample holds 110,000 to 150,000 distinct CDR3 sequences; under 8% are singletons and the top ten take under 0.8%. Sequenced material: CD4+ T cells sorted from PBMCs, taken 10 days after the yellow fever booster vaccination. The receptors originated from a man younger than 45 who received the YFV17D yellow fever vaccine. Each CDR3 is given with its conserved first and last residue. A D gene is named only where the DNA matches it firmly. The size field is filled for only some rows; it gives once, few, many or a size class.

J gene	clone size	D gene	V gene	CDR3 DNA	CDR3 protein
TRBJ2-5	many	.	TRBV12-3/TRBV12-4	TGTGCCAGCAGTTCATTGGAGACCCAGTACTTC	CASSSLETQYF
TRBJ2-5	many	TRBD2	TRBV28	TGTGCCAGAGGGGGCAAGACTAGCGGGAGGGAGACCCAGTACTTC	CARGGKTSGRETQYF
TRBJ1-1	many	.	TRBV20-1	TGCAGTGCCGGCGCCCCGAACACTGAAGCTTTCTTT	CSAGAPNTEAFF
TRBJ2-7	many	TRBD2	TRBV9	TGTGCCAGCAGTGTTTGCGGGAGAGACTCCTACGAGCAGTACTTC	CASSVCGRDSYEQYF
TRBJ1-1	few	.	TRBV18	TGTGCCAGCTCAACAGCGAACACTGAAGCTTTCTTT	CASSTANTEAFF
TRBJ2-5	many	TRBD1	TRBV5-1	TGCGCCAGCAGCCCCGGACAGGGCCAAGAGACCCAGTACTTC	CASSPGQGQETQYF
TRBJ2-2	many	.	TRBV29-1	TGCAGCGTCAGGAGGGGCAGCCCGGCCGGGGAGCTGTTTTTT	CSVRRGSPAGELFF
TRBJ2-1	many	.	TRBV29-1	TGCAGCGTTAAAGTACAGGGCTATGAGCAGTTCTTC	CSVKVQGYEQFF
TRBJ2-7	many	.	TRBV20-1	TGCAGTGCTAGATACGGGCCTGGCGAGCAGTACTTC	CSARYGPGEQYF
TRBJ2-1	many	TRBD2	TRBV19	TGTGCCACCGGGACTAGCGGGAGGGCGAACCAGTTCTTC	CATGTSGRANQFF
TRBJ2-1	.	.	TRBV7-9	TGTGCCAGCAGCTACAAGAGGGTCAATGAGCAGTTCTTC	CASSYKRVNEQFF
TRBJ2-1	many	.	TRBV6-2/TRBV6-3	TGTGCCAGCAGTTACGGGAAGTCCCGGTACAATGAGCAGTTCTTC	CASSYGKSRYNEQFF
TRBJ2-1	many	.	TRBV20-1	TGCAGTGCTAGTTGGGTAGCGAACAATGAGCAGTTCTTC	CSASWVANNEQFF
TRBJ2-1	many	TRBD1	TRBV15	TGTGCCACCAGCAGAGACTTAAGGGGGCCTCGGAGAGGGGGCTCCTACAATGAGCAGTTCTTC	CATSRDLRGPRRGGSYNEQFF
TRBJ2-1	many	TRBD2	TRBV15	TGTGCCACCAGCAGAGATAGGGGAGGGAGCTCCTACAATGAGCAGTTCTTC	CATSRDRGGSSYNEQFF
TRBJ1-6	many	.	TRBV10-2	TGCGCCAGCAGCCCCGGACAATCGACTTCACCCCTCCACTTT	CASSPGQSTSPLHF
TRBJ2-3	many	.	TRBV7-8	TGTGCCAGCAGCTTAATTGGGGCGGCCTCGGATACGCAGTATTTT	CASSLIGAASDTQYF
TRBJ1-1	many	.	TRBV7-9	TGTGCCAGCAGCTCTATAGCTGAAGCTTTCTTT	CASSSIAEAFF
TRBJ2-1	.	.	TRBV5-4	TGTGCCAGCAGCTTAGGAGGCAACGGGGGCAATGAGCAGTTCTTC	CASSLGGNGGNEQFF
TRBJ2-2	many	.	TRBV3-1	TGTGCCAGCAGCCAACACGAAACAGGGGAGCTGTTTTTT	CASSQHETGELFF
TRBJ2-7	.	TRBD2	TRBV7-8	TGTGCCAGCAGCTTATTTTCTAGCGGGACCTACGAGCAGTACTTC	CASSLFSSGTYEQYF
TRBJ2-1	.	TRBD2	TRBV20-1	TGCACTGCTCGTAATCGGCTAGCGGCTTCCTACAATGAGCAGTTCTTC	CTARNRLAASYNEQFF
TRBJ1-1	many	.	TRBV6-2/TRBV6-3	TGTGCCAGCACCCAAACGGGGGGCTATGGAGTCATAAACGCTGAAGCTTTCTTT	CASTQTGGYGVINAEAFF
TRBJ1-2	many	TRBD1	TRBV15	TGTGCCACCAGTCCTGACAGGGAGGCCTATGGCTACACCTTC	CATSPDREAYGYTF
TRBJ2-5	few	TRBD2	TRBV5-6	TGTGCCAGCAGCCAGACTAGCGACCAAGAGACCCAGTACTTC	CASSQTSDQETQYF
TRBJ1-1	many	.	TRBV5-1	TGCGCCAGCAGCTTGACGCCGAACACTGAAGCTTTCTTT	CASSLTPNTEAFF
TRBJ2-7	many	.	TRBV7-2	TGTGCCAGCAGCCCTGGGGAAGGGCCCTACGAGCAGTACTTC	CASSPGEGPYEQYF